This is a list of T cell receptor beta chains from one sample in a study of blood T cells in healthy people across ages. TCRdb fed the 5' RACE reads into MiXCR, producing one record per CDR3 protein. The table includes 1.5 million to 2 million distinct CDR3 sequences, about 31% detected once. Sequencing was performed on blood. The receptor set was obtained from a woman aged 25 to 45 in good health. Each CDR3 is given with its conserved first and last residue.

J gene | V gene | CDR3 protein
TRBJ2-7 | TRBV13 | CASSVKRSLPYEQYF
TRBJ1-1 | TRBV7-3 | CASSSWTGANTEAFF
TRBJ2-2 | TRBV24-1 | CATSDPGQYQTGELFF
TRBJ2-3 | TRBV12-3/TRBV12-4 | CASSLKLAGSDTQYF
TRBJ1-1 | TRBV4-2 | CASRVQLNTEAFF
TRBJ2-1 | TRBV6-2/TRBV6-3 | CASSRTENEQFF
TRBJ1-1 | TRBV20-1 | CSATRTGAVHGAFF
TRBJ1-3 | TRBV18 | CASSPPNRDSGNTIYF
TRBJ2-3 | TRBV13 | CASSLEGTATDTQYF
TRBJ1-1 | TRBV6-5 | CASSYQGLVTEAFF
TRBJ1-2 | TRBV6-5 | CASSYSRGHGYTF
TRBJ1-2 | TRBV6-1 | CASSEERDCGYTF
TRBJ2-7 | TRBV4-1 | CASSQGGGYYEQYF
TRBJ2-1 | TRBV27 | CASIGLAGGKNYNEQFF
TRBJ2-1 | TRBV29-1 | CSGGGDNEQFF
TRBJ1-2 | TRBV14 | CASSHGTVHTF
TRBJ1-2 | TRBV5-1 | CASSLNQGAGYGYTF
TRBJ2-1 | TRBV27 | CASSVLGGSSYNEQFF
TRBJ1-2 | TRBV20-1 | CSALGQGPVNYGYTF
TRBJ2-7 | TRBV20-1 | CSATISGSDEQYF
TRBJ1-1 | TRBV20-1 | CSAPTGIWNTEAFF
TRBJ2-7 | TRBV10-3 | CASRGGAEEQYF
TRBJ1-5 | TRBV27 | CASSLGVGRPQHF
TRBJ2-5 | TRBV9 | CASSPGALETQYF
TRBJ1-5 | TRBV6-6 | CASRTGTVHQPQHF
TRBJ2-2 | TRBV4-1 | CASSQDLASGSVTGELFF
TRBJ2-7 | TRBV2 | CASKDAEPYEQYF
TRBJ2-3 | TRBV20-1 | CSASLAEIDTQYF
TRBJ1-4 | TRBV20-1 | CSAVQGTTNEKLFF
TRBJ2-7 | TRBV6-1 | CASDRDLTYEQYF
TRBJ2-1 | TRBV11-1 | CASSRTLSSGRYNEQFF